This T cell receptor (beta chain) was sequenced during a study of cytomegalovirus exposure and HLA in healthy donors. The PCR contained 60 Vbeta and 13 Jbeta primers. TCRdb keeps only in-frame clones here, not all; method: immunoSEQ multiplex PCR. Among about 180,000 clones listed, 70% to 80% were seen once. About this clone itself: As yet, its antigen is unknown.

This CDR3 is built from 16 residues. The germline V gene encodes CDR1 LNHDA and CDR2 SQIVND (reference sequence). V lost 3 bases and J lost 2, with 14 bases in between. Broader study findings: It is likely that the observed cluster of highly shared sequence variants was a sequencing artifact. The productive fraction for most TCR beta V segments was about 87% or about 30% in an earlier analysis. Later analysis identified about 18,000 TCR beta sequences associated with HLA alleles, using a false discovery rate threshold of 0.05. Immune exposure was documented only through CMV serostatus.

The sequenced sample consisted of PBMCs. This receptor was identified in a man between 18 and 29 years old in good health and CMV-seronegative. This sequence joins TRBV19 and TRBJ2-4, with TRBD1 as a possible D gene (6 bases). CDR3 nucleotide sequence: TGTGCCAGTAGTATCCTACGACAGGCGTCCAAAAACATTCAGTACTTC. Amino acids: CASSILRQASKNIQYF.